Listed below are T cell receptor beta chains from one sample, sequenced in a study of cytomegalovirus exposure and HLA in healthy donors. The repertoire was sequenced with immunoSEQ multiplex PCR; TCRdb's copy has only in-frame clones and lacks some. The data hold approximately 150,000 clones, with around 79% observed a single time. The sample taken for sequencing was PBMCs. All receptors derive from a man aged 45-65 years in good health and CMV-seropositive. Each CDR3 is given with its conserved first and last residue. The D gene is left open where the match is weak. Only some rows state a clone size, as once, few, many or a class for expanded clones.

TRBV30	.	.	TRBJ2-7	TGTGCCTGGAGAACCCGGGACGAGCAGTACTTC	CAWRTRDEQYF
TRBV28	.	.	TRBJ2-7	TGTGCCAGCAGTCCAGGGGTTGCCGAGCAGTACTTC	CASSPGVAEQYF
TRBV6-6	TRBD2	few	TRBJ2-7	TGTGCCAGCAGTGCCAAGGCTAGCGGGATATCCTACGAGCAGTACTTC	CASSAKASGISYEQYF
TRBV10-1	TRBD2	.	TRBJ2-1	TGCGCCAGCAGTGAGTCCGGGACTAGCGGGATGAGGGATGAGCAGTTCTTC	CASSESGTSGMRDEQFF
TRBV4-1	.	.	TRBJ2-7	TGCGCCAGCAGCCTTAGCGCAAGCTCCTACGAGCAGTACTTC	CASSLSASSYEQYF
TRBV27	TRBD2	.	TRBJ2-3	TGTGCCAGCAGTTTCCTAGCGGCCACAGATACGCAGTATTTT	CASSFLAATDTQYF
TRBV5-6	TRBD1	.	TRBJ1-5	TGTGCCAGCAGCTTGGGGGTAGGGGGCGGACAGCCCCAGCATTTT	CASSLGVGGGQPQHF
TRBV5-1	TRBD1	.	TRBJ2-7	TGCGCCAGCAGCTTCGACAGGGGTACCTACGAGCAGTACTTC	CASSFDRGTYEQYF
TRBV30	.	few	TRBJ2-5	TGTGCCTGGACCAAAAAGGGGGGGGGCCAAGAGACCCAGTACTTC	CAWTKKGGGQETQYF
TRBV7-9	.	.	TRBJ1-2	TGTGCCAGCAGCTTACCTACAGGACGAATCTATGGCTACACCTTC	CASSLPTGRIYGYTF
TRBV6-6	TRBD1	few	TRBJ1-3	TGTGCCAGCAGTTACACAACAGGGGGCTATAGAAACACCATATATTTT	CASSYTTGGYRNTIYF
TRBV5-1	TRBD2	.	TRBJ2-2	TGCGCCAGCAGGGCTAGCGGACACACCGGGGAGCTGTTTTTT	CASRASGHTGELFF
TRBV20-1	.	.	TRBJ1-2	TGCAGCTGGTGGCGGGTTCGCGGCTACACCTTC	CSWWRVRGYTF
TRBV29-1	TRBD1	.	TRBJ1-2	TGCAGCGTTGAGGGCAGGGGGAACTATGGCTACACCTTC	CSVEGRGNYGYTF
TRBV28	TRBD1	.	TRBJ2-7	TGTGCCAGCAGTGACAGGGGTGCCTACGAGCAGTACTTC	CASSDRGAYEQYF
TRBV28	.	.	TRBJ2-6	TGTGCCAGCAGTAGGAGCTCTGGGGCCAACGTCCTGACTTTC	CASSRSSGANVLTF
TRBV9	.	.	TRBJ2-1	TGTGCCAGCAGCGTAGCTCCCTTCTCCTACAATGAGCAGTTCTTC	CASSVAPFSYNEQFF
TRBV29-1	TRBD1	once	TRBJ1-1	TGCAGCGTCATGCAGGGGACAGGGAACACTGAAGCTTTCTTT	CSVMQGTGNTEAFF
TRBV30	.	once	TRBJ2-3	TGTGCCTGGGGGGGCGGGTCCCTTAGCACAGATACGCAGTATTTT	CAWGGGSLSTDTQYF
TRBV6-5	.	.	TRBJ2-7	TGTGCCAGCTCATTCCTAGCAGGGGCCTCCTACGAGCAGTACTTC	CASSFLAGASYEQYF
TRBV14	TRBD2	.	TRBJ2-3	TGTGCCAGCAGCCAAGCGGGAGGAGCAGATACGCAGTATTTT	CASSQAGGADTQYF
TRBV28	TRBD2	.	TRBJ2-7	TGTGCCAGCAGTTTGGGGGGGTTCCCCTACGAGCAGTACTTC	CASSLGGFPYEQYF
TRBV10-1	TRBD1	.	TRBJ2-1	TGCGCCAGCAGTGGTCCTAAGGGGGGATCGGGACAGGGGCGTACCTACAATGAGCAGTTCTTC	CASSGPKGGSGQGRTYNEQFF
TRBV5-1	TRBD2	.	TRBJ2-1	TGCGCCAGCAGCTTGCCCGGGAGGGAGCAGTTCTTC	CASSLPGREQFF
TRBV7-2	.	few	TRBJ1-1	TGTGCCAGCAGCTTAATGCGGGGGGGCACTGAAGCTTTCTTT	CASSLMRGGTEAFF
TRBV27	TRBD1	.	TRBJ1-5	TGTGCCAGCAGTCCTGCTGGGGGGCAGGGGGGTAGCAATCAGCCCCAGCATTTT	CASSPAGGQGGSNQPQHF
TRBV6-5	TRBD1	few	TRBJ1-2	TGTGCCAGCAGTTACCTACAGACAGGGCTGTATGGCTACACCTTC	CASSYLQTGLYGYTF
TRBV5-1	TRBD2	.	TRBJ2-3	TGCGCCAGCAGCTTCTTAGCGGGGTCCACAGATACGCAGTATTTT	CASSFLAGSTDTQYF
TRBV20-1	.	.	TRBJ1-4	TGCACCTCTAATGAAAAACTGTTTTTT	CTSNEKLFF
TRBV5-1	.	.	TRBJ2-1	TGCGCCAGCAGCTCAGGGGGCGGGAGGGCCGTAATGCACTACAATGAGCAGTTCTTC	CASSSGGGRAVMHYNEQFF
TRBV6-4	TRBD1	.	TRBJ2-2	TGTGCCAGCAGTGGGGACAGTTCCACCGGGGAGCTGTTTTTT	CASSGDSSTGELFF
TRBV28	.	.	TRBJ1-5	TGTGCCAGCAGTACACAGGGTCTGCCCCAGCATTTT	CASSTQGLPQHF